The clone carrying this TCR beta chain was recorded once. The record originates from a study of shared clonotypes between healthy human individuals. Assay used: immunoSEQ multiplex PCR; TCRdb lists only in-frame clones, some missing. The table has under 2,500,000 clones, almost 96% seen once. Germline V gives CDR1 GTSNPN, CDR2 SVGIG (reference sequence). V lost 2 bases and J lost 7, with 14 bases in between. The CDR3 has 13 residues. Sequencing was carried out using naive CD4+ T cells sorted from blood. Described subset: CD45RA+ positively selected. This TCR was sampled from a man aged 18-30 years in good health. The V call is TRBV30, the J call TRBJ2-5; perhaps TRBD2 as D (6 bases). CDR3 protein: CAWSPFAGGTQYF. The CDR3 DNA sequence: TGTGCCTGGAGTCCTTTCGCCGGGGGGACCCAGTACTTC.